This TCR beta chain was obtained from a study of T cell responses to AZD1222 COVID-19 vaccine. TCRdb keeps only in-frame clones here, not all; method: immunoSEQ multiplex PCR. The table includes around 67,000 clones, roughly 80% detected once. The receptor was isolated from an adult who received the AZD1222 COVID-19 vaccine. This specimen consisted of peripheral blood, obtained 28 days after the second AZD1222 dose.

The CDR3 here is CASSFRAGVGGYTF. CDR3 nucleotides: TGTGCCAGCAGTTTTCGGGCAGGGGTAGGTGGCTACACCTTC. The genes are TRBV5-4 and TRBJ1-2; possible D gene TRBD1, 6 bases. V lost 5 bases to trimming and J lost 7 bases, with 18 bases between them. This CDR3 spans 14 amino acids. Germline V gene data show CDR1 as SGHNT and CDR2 as YYREEE (reference sequence).